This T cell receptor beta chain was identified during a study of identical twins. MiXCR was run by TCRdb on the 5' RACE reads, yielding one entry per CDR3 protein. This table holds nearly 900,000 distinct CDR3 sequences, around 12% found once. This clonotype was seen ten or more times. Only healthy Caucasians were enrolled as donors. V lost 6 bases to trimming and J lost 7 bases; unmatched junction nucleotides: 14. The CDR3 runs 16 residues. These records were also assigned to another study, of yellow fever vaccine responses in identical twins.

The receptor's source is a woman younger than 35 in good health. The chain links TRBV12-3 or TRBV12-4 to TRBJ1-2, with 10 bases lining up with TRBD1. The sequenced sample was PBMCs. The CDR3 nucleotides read TGTGCCAGCAGCCCCACAAACCGGGACAGGGGTCGTGGCTACACCTTC. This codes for CASSPTNRDRGRGYTF.